The T cell receptor (beta chain) under discussion was sequenced for a study of human T cells and chemical hapten exposure. Study background: Per-sample TCR yield variability stemmed mainly from small pooled library volume differences.

About this clonotype: Antigen: not known.

As originally analysed: 96,000 or so TCRs per sample was the median, with a range of roughly 20,000 to 750,000. TCRdb ran MiXCR on the RACE reads and lists one entry per CDR3 protein. TCRdb's processing, not the study's, gives the V and J calls here. The sample carries 200,000 to 300,000 distinct CDR3 sequences, more than 6.5% recorded once. Germline lookup yields CDR1 LGHNA and CDR2 YNFKEQ. Trimming removed 0 bases from V and 7 bases from J, with 10 bases in between. This CDR3 has 15 residues. Time point defined: pre-sensitization, week 0. Treatment of the sample: therapeutic diphenylcyclopropenone sensitization with weekly scalp DPC. Study findings and constraints: The presence of alopecia in the donors means their immune response may differ from healthy people's.

The receptor comes from a woman aged 40 to 50 with alopecia areata. Some clones in this sample may be carry-over from other donors' samples. The sample in question was whole blood, obtained in connection with sensitization to the hapten diphenylcyclopropenone (DPC). The chain couples TRBV4-2 to TRBJ1-6, with unresolved D. In nucleotides, the CDR3 is TGTGCCAGCAGCCAAGATGAGGGTATCAATTCACCCCTCCACTTT. Translating gives CASSQDEGINSPLHF.